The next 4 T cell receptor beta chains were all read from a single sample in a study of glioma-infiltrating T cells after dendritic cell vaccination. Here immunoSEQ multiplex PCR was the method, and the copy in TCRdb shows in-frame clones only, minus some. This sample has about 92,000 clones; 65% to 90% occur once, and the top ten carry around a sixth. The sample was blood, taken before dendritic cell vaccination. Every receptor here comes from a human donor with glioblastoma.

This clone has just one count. DNA of the CDR3: TGTGCCACCAGCCCAGAACGGGTCGAGACCCAGTACTTC. Translating gives CATSPERVETQYF. This chain uses TRBV15 with TRBJ2-5, with D hard to call. Looked up from germline, CDR1 is LNHNV and CDR2 is YYDKDF (reference sequence). The CDR3 extends over 13 amino acids. Trimming shortened V by 5 bases and J by 5 bases, and 12 bases separated the two germline ends.

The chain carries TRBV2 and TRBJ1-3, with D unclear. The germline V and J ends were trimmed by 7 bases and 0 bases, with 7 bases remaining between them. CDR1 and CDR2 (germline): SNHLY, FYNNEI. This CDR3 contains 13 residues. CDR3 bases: TGTGCCAGCACGCGCTCCTCTGGAAACACCATATATTTT. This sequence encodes CASTRSSGNTIYF.

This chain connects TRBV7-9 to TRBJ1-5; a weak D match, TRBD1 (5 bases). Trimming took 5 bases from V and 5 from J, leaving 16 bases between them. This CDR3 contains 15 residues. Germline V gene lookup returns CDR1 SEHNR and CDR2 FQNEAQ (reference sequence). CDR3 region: CASSIWGVADQPQHF. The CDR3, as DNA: TGTGCCAGCAGCATTTGGGGGGTGGCCGATCAGCCCCAGCATTTT.

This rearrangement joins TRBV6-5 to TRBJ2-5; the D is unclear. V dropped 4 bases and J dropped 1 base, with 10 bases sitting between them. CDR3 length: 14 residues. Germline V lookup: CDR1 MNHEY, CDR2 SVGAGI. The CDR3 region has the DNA TGTGCCAGCAGTTCGATAGTCGGCCAAGAGACCCAGTACTTC. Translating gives CASSSIVGQETQYF.